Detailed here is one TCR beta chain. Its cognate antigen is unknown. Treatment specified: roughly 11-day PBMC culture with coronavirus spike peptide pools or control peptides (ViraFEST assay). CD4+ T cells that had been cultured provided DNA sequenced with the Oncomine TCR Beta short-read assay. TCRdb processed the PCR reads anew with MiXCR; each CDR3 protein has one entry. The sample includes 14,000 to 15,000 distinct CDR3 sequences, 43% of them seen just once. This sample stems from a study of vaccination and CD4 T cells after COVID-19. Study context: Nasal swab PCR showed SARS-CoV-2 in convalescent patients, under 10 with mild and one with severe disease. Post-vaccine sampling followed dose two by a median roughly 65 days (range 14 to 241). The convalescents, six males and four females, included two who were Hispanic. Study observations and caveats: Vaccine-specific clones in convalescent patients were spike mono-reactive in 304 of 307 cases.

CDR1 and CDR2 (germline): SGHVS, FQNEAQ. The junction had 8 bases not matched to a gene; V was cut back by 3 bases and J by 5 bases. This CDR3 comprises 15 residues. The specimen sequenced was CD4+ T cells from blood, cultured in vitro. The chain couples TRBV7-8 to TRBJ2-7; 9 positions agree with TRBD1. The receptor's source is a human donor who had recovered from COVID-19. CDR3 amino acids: CASSFSGTGLDEQYF. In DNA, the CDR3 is TGTGCCAGCAGCTTCTCCGGGACAGGGTTAGACGAGCAGTACTTC.